These T cell receptor beta chains were read from a single sample in a study of cytomegalovirus exposure and HLA in healthy donors. Sequencing used immunoSEQ multiplex PCR; TCRdb keeps in-frame clones, though not all of them. The table lists fewer than 250,000 clones, around 85% of them singletons, with 1.5% to 2% in the top ten. Sequencing was done on a sample of PBMCs. Receptors were obtained from a man between 18 and 35 years old in good health and CMV-seronegative. Both conserved end residues are part of each CDR3. D genes are given only for firm matches. Clone size is stated in some rows and not others, as once, few, many or a class when expanded.

j_gene,abundance,v_gene,d_gene,CDR3aa,CDR3nt
TRBJ2-5,NA,TRBV29-1,TRBD2,CSVGGRRETQYF,TGCAGCGTTGGCGGGAGAAGAGAGACCCAGTACTTC
TRBJ2-1,once,TRBV27,NA,CASISPNEQFF,TGTGCCAGCATCTCCCCCAATGAGCAGTTCTTC
TRBJ1-6,few,TRBV10-2,TRBD1,CASSESSRGLSPLHF,TGCGCCAGCAGTGAGAGTTCCAGGGGGCTTTCACCCCTCCACTTT
TRBJ1-2,NA,TRBV10-3,NA,CAITGGIRTGQRYTF,TGCGCCATCACCGGAGGTATAAGGACGGGTCAGCGCTACACCTTC
TRBJ2-1,NA,TRBV4-3,NA,CASSPLSGQEEQFF,TGCGCCAGCAGCCCCCTCAGCGGGCAGGAGGAGCAGTTCTTC
TRBJ2-1,NA,TRBV19,TRBD2,CASSIGLAGYNEQFF,TGTGCCAGTAGTATCGGGCTAGCGGGCTACAATGAGCAGTTCTTC
TRBJ1-6,NA,TRBV6-5,NA,CASSYGENNSPLHF,TGTGCCAGCAGTTACGGAGAGAATAATTCACCCCTCCACTTT
TRBJ2-3,NA,TRBV6-4,NA,CASSLRPGGSTDTQYF,TGTGCCAGCAGTCTTCGACCGGGCGGGAGCACAGATACGCAGTATTTT
TRBJ2-7,few,TRBV9,NA,CASSVGADYEQYF,TGTGCCAGCAGCGTAGGTGCGGACTACGAGCAGTACTTC
TRBJ2-7,NA,TRBV7-9,TRBD2,CASSPSGGNYEQYF,TGTGCCAGCAGCCCTAGCGGGGGGAACTACGAGCAGTACTTC
TRBJ1-4,NA,TRBV18,NA,CASSPAVKENEKLFF,TGTGCCAGCTCACCCGCGGTGAAAGAGAATGAAAAACTGTTTTTT
TRBJ1-1,NA,TRBV4-3,NA,CASSQGFQGFRNTEAFF,TGCGCCAGCAGCCAAGGTTTTCAGGGTTTCCGGAACACTGAAGCTTTCTTT
TRBJ1-4,NA,TRBV4-3,NA,CASSQRAQGRGEKLFF,TGCGCCAGCAGCCAGAGAGCCCAGGGGAGAGGGGAAAAACTGTTTTTT
TRBJ2-3,NA,TRBV7-2,NA,CASRVRETDTQYF,TGTGCCAGCAGGGTCCGGGAAACAGATACGCAGTATTTT
TRBJ1-1,NA,TRBV5-1,TRBD1,CASSLPGGYTEAFF,TGCGCCAGCAGCTTACCAGGGGGCTACACTGAAGCTTTCTTT
TRBJ1-5,NA,TRBV12-5,NA,CASGIGQSSNQPQHF,TGTGCTAGTGGAATCGGACAGAGTAGCAATCAGCCCCAGCATTTT
TRBJ2-5,once,TRBV11-2,NA,CASSFWQSGKETQYF,TGTGCCAGCAGCTTCTGGCAGTCCGGGAAAGAGACCCAGTACTTC
TRBJ2-7,NA,TRBV2,TRBD1,CASSPGQGADEQYF,TGTGCCAGCAGCCCCGGACAGGGGGCCGACGAGCAGTACTTC
TRBJ1-2,NA,TRBV11-2,TRBD1,CASSRPGTGYGYTF,TGTGCCAGCAGCCGTCCCGGGACAGGGTACGGCTACACCTTC
TRBJ2-3,NA,TRBV25-1,NA,CASSVFTARSTDTQYF,TGTGCCAGCAGCGTCTTTACCGCGAGAAGCACAGATACGCAGTATTTT
TRBJ2-5,NA,TRBV4-3,NA,CASSQEPSGASETQYF,TGCGCCAGCAGCCAAGAGCCTTCAGGGGCGAGCGAGACCCAGTACTTC
TRBJ2-6,few,TRBV15,NA,CATSGGKRPSGANVLTF,TGTGCCACCAGCGGGGGGAAACGTCCTTCTGGGGCCAACGTCCTGACTTTC
TRBJ1-5,NA,TRBV6-6,NA,CASSPDIRSNQPQHF,TGTGCCAGCAGTCCGGACATTCGAAGCAATCAGCCCCAGCATTTT
TRBJ1-6,NA,TRBV2,NA,CASSEASRGSSYNSPLHF,TGTGCCAGTAGTGAAGCGAGTAGGGGAAGCTCCTATAATTCACCCCTCCACTTT
TRBJ2-7,NA,TRBV6-5,NA,CASGLGGGVFEQYF,TGTGCCAGCGGCCTGGGAGGGGGGGTCTTCGAGCAGTACTTC
TRBJ2-1,NA,TRBV19,TRBD2,CASASRRGGYNEQFF,TGTGCCAGCGCCTCGAGGCGGGGGGGCTACAATGAGCAGTTCTTC
TRBJ1-2,NA,TRBV6-5,NA,CASSYVAGGGYTF,TGTGCCAGCAGTTACGTCGCAGGCGGGGGCTACACCTTC
TRBJ1-2,NA,TRBV27,NA,CASSPWTDYGYTF,TGTGCCAGCAGTCCATGGACAGACTATGGCTACACCTTC
TRBJ2-5,NA,TRBV27,TRBD1,CASSFDRDLSGETQYF,TGTGCCAGCAGTTTCGACAGGGACCTCTCAGGAGAGACCCAGTACTTC
TRBJ1-5,NA,TRBV6-5,TRBD1,CASSSSGTGFQPQHF,TGTGCCAGCAGTTCATCCGGGACAGGATTTCAGCCCCAGCATTTT
TRBJ1-1,few,TRBV5-6,NA,CASRYRSGSRAFF,TGTGCCAGCAGATATCGGTCGGGGTCAAGAGCTTTCTTT
TRBJ2-5,NA,TRBV30,TRBD2,CAWSNPSSGRWQETQYF,TGTGCCTGGAGTAACCCGTCTAGCGGGAGGTGGCAAGAGACCCAGTACTTC
TRBJ2-1,NA,TRBV14,NA,CASSHPSVLSSYNEQFF,TGTGCCAGCAGCCATCCCAGCGTACTCAGCTCCTACAATGAGCAGTTCTTC
TRBJ2-1,NA,TRBV6-5,TRBD2,CASSYGLAGVDEQFF,TGTGCCAGCAGTTACGGTCTAGCGGGAGTGGATGAGCAGTTCTTC
TRBJ2-1,NA,TRBV25-1,TRBD2,CASTAGTRKGNEQFF,TGTGCCAGCACGGCCGGGACTAGAAAAGGCAATGAGCAGTTCTTC
TRBJ1-2,NA,TRBV15,NA,CATSRVGQDYGYTF,TGTGCCACCAGCAGAGTGGGACAAGACTATGGCTACACCTTC
TRBJ2-2,NA,TRBV5-1,TRBD2,CASSLSGGAGELFF,TGCGCCAGCAGCTTGAGCGGGGGGGCCGGGGAGCTGTTTTTT
TRBJ2-1,NA,TRBV11-3,NA,CASSLSGGLYNEQFF,TGTGCCAGCAGCTTATCGGGCGGGTTATACAATGAGCAGTTCTTC
TRBJ1-6,few,TRBV5-1,TRBD1,CASTPGQNNSPLHF,TGCGCCAGCACACCGGGACAGAATAATTCACCCCTCCACTTT
TRBJ1-4,NA,TRBV7-2,NA,CASSFGGMGEKLFF,TGTGCCAGCAGCTTTGGAGGGATGGGGGAAAAACTGTTTTTT
TRBJ2-1,NA,TRBV4-3,TRBD2,CASSQVGRAQEEQFF,TGCGCCAGCAGCCAAGTGGGGAGGGCGCAAGAGGAGCAGTTCTTC